This section outlines one T cell receptor beta chain sequence together with its context. The antigen is unknown. V was clipped by 4 bases and J by 7 bases, with 11 bases between them. CDR3 length equals 11 residues. In germline, CDR1 is SQVTM, CDR2 ANQGSEA. The data are from a study of shared clonotypes between healthy human individuals. Study-level information: CD8 memory received one plate per donor, CD8 naive two, CD4 memory three and CD4 naive three. Study findings and constraints: In a handful of donors, 4.5% to 5.5% of naive CD4 clonotypes appeared in common.

TCRdb's copy holds only in-frame clones and misses some; the assay was immunoSEQ multiplex PCR. This table holds 2 million to 2.5 million clones, approximately 96% found once. The genes are TRBV29-1 and TRBJ2-7; D not certain. The source material was naive CD4+ T cells sorted from blood. This sample's subset: CD45RA+ positively selected. The sequence came from a man aged 18 to 30 in good health. CDR3 residues: CSVGRVGEQYF. The CDR3 nucleotides read TGCAGCGTTGGACGGGTCGGGGAGCAGTACTTC.